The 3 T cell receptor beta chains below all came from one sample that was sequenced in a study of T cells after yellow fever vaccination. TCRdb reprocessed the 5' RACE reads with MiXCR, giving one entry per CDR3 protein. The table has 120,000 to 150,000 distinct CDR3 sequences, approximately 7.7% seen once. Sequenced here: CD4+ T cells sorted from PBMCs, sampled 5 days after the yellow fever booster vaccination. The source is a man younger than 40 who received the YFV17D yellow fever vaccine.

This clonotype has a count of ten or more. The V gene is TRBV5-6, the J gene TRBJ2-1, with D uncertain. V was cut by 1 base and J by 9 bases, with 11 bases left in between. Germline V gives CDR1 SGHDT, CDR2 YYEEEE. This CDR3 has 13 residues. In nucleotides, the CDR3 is TGTGCCAGCAGCTTGTCAGCTCCGAGTGAGCAGTTCTTC. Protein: CASSLSAPSEQFF.

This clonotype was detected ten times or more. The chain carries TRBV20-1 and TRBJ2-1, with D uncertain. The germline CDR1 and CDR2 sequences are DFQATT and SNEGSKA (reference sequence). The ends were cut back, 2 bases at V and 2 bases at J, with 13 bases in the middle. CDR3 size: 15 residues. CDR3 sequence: CSARIPGLTYNEQFF. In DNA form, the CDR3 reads TGCAGTGCTAGAATTCCGGGTCTCACCTACAATGAGCAGTTCTTC.

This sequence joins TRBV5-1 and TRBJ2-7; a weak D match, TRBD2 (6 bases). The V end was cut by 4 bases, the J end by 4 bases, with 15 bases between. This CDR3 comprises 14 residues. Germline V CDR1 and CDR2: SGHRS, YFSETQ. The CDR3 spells CASSPGGALYEQYF. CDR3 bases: TGCGCCAGCAGCCCTGGAGGGGCGCTGTACGAGCAGTACTTC.